Listed below are T cell receptor beta chains from one sample, sequenced in a study of blood T cells in healthy people across ages. TCRdb reprocessed the 5' RACE reads with MiXCR, giving one entry per CDR3 protein. The sample has 650,000 to 900,000 distinct CDR3 sequences, approximately 59% seen once. The sample consisted of blood. These receptors came from a man younger than 40 in good health. Both conserved end residues are part of each CDR3. A D gene is named only where the DNA matches it firmly. Clone size is stated in some rows and not others, as once, few, many or a class when expanded.

TRBJ2-7	.	TRBD1	TRBV7-9	15	TGTGCCAGCAGCTTAGCGTTGGGACAGTACCACGAGCAGTACTTC	CASSLALGQYHEQYF
TRBJ1-5	few	.	TRBV20-1	14	TGCAGTGCTAGAGATAGAAGGGTTAATCAGCCCCAGCATTTT	CSARDRRVNQPQHF
TRBJ1-5	.	.	TRBV4-3	15	TGCGCCAGCAGCCATAACGGGGCCCCAAATCAGCCCCAGCATTTT	CASSHNGAPNQPQHF
TRBJ1-2	.	TRBD1	TRBV29-1	14	TGCAGCGCCAGGACAGGGGCAGGCGACTATGGCTACACCTTC	CSARTGAGDYGYTF
TRBJ1-2	.	.	TRBV2	14	TGTGCCAGCTATCGGAAGGAAGCTAACTATGGCTACACCTTC	CASYRKEANYGYTF
TRBJ2-2	.	TRBD2	TRBV6-2/TRBV6-3	16	TGTGCCAGCAGCCGCGGGACTAGCGGGGTGGCCGGGGAGCTGTTTTTT	CASSRGTSGVAGELFF
TRBJ2-7	.	.	TRBV6-2/TRBV6-3	17	TGTGCCAGCAGTTACTCCTACAGGCCCGACAGCTCCTACGAGCAGTACTTC	CASSYSYRPDSSYEQYF
TRBJ2-1	few	TRBD1	TRBV14	16	TGTGCCAGCAGCCCCCTTGGACAGGGAGGTCGCAATGAGCAGTTCTTC	CASSPLGQGGRNEQFF
TRBJ2-7	.	.	TRBV5-1	14	TGCGCCAGCAGCTTCTCCCGGGACACTTACGAGCAGTACTTC	CASSFSRDTYEQYF
TRBJ2-4	few	.	TRBV5-1	14	TGCGCCAGCAGCTTGGGGGACATGTTTAACATTCAGTACTTC	CASSLGDMFNIQYF
TRBJ1-2	.	.	TRBV5-1	15	TGCGCCAGCAGCTTGGAGGTTGGAGGGGCGCAGAGCTACACCTTC	CASSLEVGGAQSYTF
TRBJ1-2	.	.	TRBV25-1	11	TGTGCCTGCAGTGAGGGATTTGGCTACACCTTC	CACSEGFGYTF
TRBJ2-7	few	TRBD1	TRBV12-3/TRBV12-4	15	TGTGCCAGCAGTTTGGACAGGGGTGTGACCTACGAGCAGTACTTC	CASSLDRGVTYEQYF
TRBJ2-7	.	TRBD2	TRBV7-2	15	TGTGCCAGCAGCCCGGAACTAGCGGGGGGGAGGGAGCAGTACTTC	CASSPELAGGREQYF
TRBJ2-7	.	.	TRBV10-3	14	TGTGCCGTTACCCAGGACATTGGCTCCTACGAGCAGTACTTC	CAVTQDIGSYEQYF
TRBJ2-5	.	.	TRBV24-1	14	TGTGCCACCAGTGACCGCGGCAGGGAAGAGACCCAGTACTTC	CATSDRGREETQYF
TRBJ1-2	.	TRBD1	TRBV10-3	16	TGTGCCATCAGTGACCCTCCGGGACAGGCAAACTATGGCTACACCTTC	CAISDPPGQANYGYTF
TRBJ2-3	few	.	TRBV2	15	TGTGCCAGCAGCCCGGACTATTTCAACACAGATACGCAGTATTTT	CASSPDYFNTDTQYF
TRBJ2-7	.	.	TRBV3-1	14	TGTGCCAGCAGCCAAGATGGGCAGACCTACGAGCAGTACTTC	CASSQDGQTYEQYF
TRBJ2-3	.	.	TRBV20-1	13	TGCAGTGCCAACGGACTACCACCAGATACGCAGTATTTT	CSANGLPPDTQYF
TRBJ2-3	.	TRBD2	TRBV7-2	20	TGTGCCAGCAGCTCCCCCCCGGGACTAGCGGGGGGTCGCCCCACAGATACGCAGTATTTT	CASSSPPGLAGGRPTDTQYF
TRBJ2-1	.	.	TRBV5-4	16	TGTGCCAGCAGCCCTTCCTCGCTGGGGGTCCACAATGAGCAGTTCTTC	CASSPSSLGVHNEQFF
TRBJ1-1	.	.	TRBV6-2/TRBV6-3	12	TGTGCCAGCAGAGCAGGGGACACTGAAGCTTTCTTT	CASRAGDTEAFF
TRBJ2-7	few	.	TRBV7-3	16	TGTGCCAGCAGCCAAGGGTTTAGGGCCGGAGACTACGAGCAGTACTTC	CASSQGFRAGDYEQYF
TRBJ2-3	.	TRBD2	TRBV9	16	TGTGCCAGCAGCCCCCTAGCGGGGGGTAGGGCAGATACGCAGTATTTT	CASSPLAGGRADTQYF
TRBJ1-4	.	.	TRBV7-2	12	TGTGCCAGCAGCTTCCCTAATGAAAAACTGTTTTTT	CASSFPNEKLFF
TRBJ2-7	.	.	TRBV7-9	18	TGTGCCAGCAGCCCTCGTTCTTCCGTCGTCCCCCCCGCCTACGAGCAGTACTTC	CASSPRSSVVPPAYEQYF
TRBJ1-2	few	.	TRBV6-5	15	TGTGCCAGCAGTTACTCGAGACTCCTTAACCACGGCTACACCTTC	CASSYSRLLNHGYTF
TRBJ2-5	.	TRBD1	TRBV14	16	TGTGCCAGCAGCCAACGGGACAGAGAACTCCAAGAGACCCAGTACTTC	CASSQRDRELQETQYF
TRBJ2-3	.	.	TRBV2	15	TGTGCCAGCAGTGAAGCGCGGGAACCCCCAGATACGCAGTATTTT	CASSEAREPPDTQYF
TRBJ2-1	few	.	TRBV4-2	13	TGTGCCAGCAGCCAAGTCACCGCGGATGAGCAGTTCTTC	CASSQVTADEQFF
TRBJ2-3	.	TRBD1	TRBV7-2	16	TGTGCCAGCAGCTTAGCGGGGACAGTCACTACAGATACGCAGTATTTT	CASSLAGTVTTDTQYF
TRBJ2-3	.	.	TRBV7-8	14	TGCGCCAGCAGCTTAGCCTCCCGGGCAGATACGCAGTATTTT	CASSLASRADTQYF
TRBJ1-1	.	.	TRBV6-5	13	TGTGCCAGCAGCAAGAGAGGGGACACTGAAGCTTTCTTT	CASSKRGDTEAFF
TRBJ2-6	.	.	TRBV7-2	18	TGTGCCAGCAGCTTAGTCCCAGGCGGAGTTACTGGGGCCAACGTCCTGACTTTC	CASSLVPGGVTGANVLTF
TRBJ2-7	.	.	TRBV10-3	14	TGTGCCATCAGTGAGTCGATGGGGGGTTACGAGCAGTACTTC	CAISESMGGYEQYF
TRBJ2-1	.	TRBD1	TRBV6-2/TRBV6-3	15	TGTGCCAGCAGTTACTCGGGGACAGGGTACAATGAGCAGTTCTTC	CASSYSGTGYNEQFF
TRBJ1-2	.	.	TRBV7-2	14	TGTGCCAGCAGCTCCCCCCGGGTAGAGGCGGGCTACACCTTC	CASSSPRVEAGYTF
TRBJ2-5	.	.	TRBV20-1	15	TGCAGTGCTAGGGACCTGGACAGCCCCGAGGGGACCCAGTACTTC	CSARDLDSPEGTQYF
TRBJ2-3	few	.	TRBV10-3	14	TGTGCCATCAGTGAGAAGACAGGCACAGATACGCAGTATTTT	CAISEKTGTDTQYF
TRBJ2-5	many	TRBD1	TRBV4-3	16	TGCGCCAGCAGCCAAGGGGAACAAACAGGGGGGGAGACCCAGTACTTC	CASSQGEQTGGETQYF
TRBJ2-7	.	.	TRBV7-2	15	TGTGCCAGCAGCGAAGGTGGGGGTCCGGGCTACGAGCAGTACTTC	CASSEGGGPGYEQYF
TRBJ2-7	.	.	TRBV7-9	14	TGTGCCAGCAGCTTAGGACACCTCTCCTACGAGCAGTACTTC	CASSLGHLSYEQYF
TRBJ1-2	.	TRBD1	TRBV12-3/TRBV12-4	13	TGTGCCAGCAGTATGCGACAGGGGGCTGGCTACACCTTC	CASSMRQGAGYTF
TRBJ2-5	.	TRBD2	TRBV25-1	15	TGTGCCAGCAGTGAATATAAGACTAGCGAAGAGACCCAGTACTTC	CASSEYKTSEETQYF
TRBJ2-3	.	.	TRBV27	18	TGTGCCAGCAGTTTCTATACCGGGGGAGAGGTCAGGACAGATACGCAGTATTTT	CASSFYTGGEVRTDTQYF
TRBJ2-3	.	.	TRBV28	16	TGTGCCAGCAGTACCTTGACGCTCCCACCCACAGATACGCAGTATTTT	CASSTLTLPPTDTQYF
TRBJ2-5	few	.	TRBV6-5	15	TGTGCCAGCAGTTACTCGCTGGGGCGGCAAGAGACCCAGTACTTC	CASSYSLGRQETQYF
TRBJ1-5	.	.	TRBV3-1	13	TGTGCCAGCAGCCAAGACCCTACTCAGCCCCAGCATTTT	CASSQDPTQPQHF
TRBJ2-1	many	TRBD1	TRBV9	15	TGTGCCAGCAGCGGAAATACAGGGGCGGTAAATGAGCAGTTCTTC	CASSGNTGAVNEQFF